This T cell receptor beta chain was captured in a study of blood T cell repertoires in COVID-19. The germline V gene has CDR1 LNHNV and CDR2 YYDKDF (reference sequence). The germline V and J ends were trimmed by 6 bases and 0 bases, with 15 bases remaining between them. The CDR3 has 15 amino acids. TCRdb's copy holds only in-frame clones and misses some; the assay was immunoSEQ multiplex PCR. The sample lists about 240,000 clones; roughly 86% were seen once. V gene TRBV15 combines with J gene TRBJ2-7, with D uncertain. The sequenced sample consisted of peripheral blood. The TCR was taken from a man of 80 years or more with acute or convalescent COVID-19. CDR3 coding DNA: TGTGCCACCAGATCCGGGTCTAGTTACTCCTACGAGCAGTACTTC. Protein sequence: CATRSGSSYSYEQYF.